The rows below give T cell receptor beta chains drawn from one sample of a study of cytomegalovirus exposure and HLA in healthy donors. The protocol was immunoSEQ multiplex PCR, while the TCRdb copy is restricted to in-frame clones and leaves out a portion. This table has about 90,000 clones, about 67% appearing once. The sample taken for sequencing was PBMCs. These receptors were taken from a young man in good health and CMV-seronegative. Both conserved end residues are part of each CDR3. The D gene is left open where the match is weak. Clone size is not always given. Where it is, it says once, few, many or a class for expanded clones.

length	V	J	D	size	DNA	CDR3
17	TRBV10-3	TRBJ2-1	TRBD1	-	TGTGCCATCAGTGAGACAACCCGGGACAGCTCCTACAATGAGCAGTTCTTC	CAISETTRDSSYNEQFF
15	TRBV5-6	TRBJ2-7	TRBD1	-	TGTGCCAGCAGCACCTGGGCAGGGGGCTCCTACGAGCAGTACTTC	CASSTWAGGSYEQYF
16	TRBV7-6	TRBJ2-2	TRBD2	-	TGTGCCAGCAGTTTCACTCCGGGGGAGGGGACCGGGGAGCTGTTTTTT	CASSFTPGEGTGELFF
14	TRBV6-6	TRBJ1-1	-	-	TGTGCCAGCAGTTACGCGGCCATGAACACTGAAGCTTTCTTT	CASSYAAMNTEAFF
16	TRBV7-6	TRBJ2-7	-	-	TGTGCCAGCAGCTTAGAGGCGGACAGCAGTACCTACGAGCAGTACTTC	CASSLEADSSTYEQYF
14	TRBV13	TRBJ1-1	-	few	TGTGCCAGCAGCTTATGGGGCGCCGGCCCTGAAGCTTTCTTT	CASSLWGAGPEAFF
14	TRBV19	TRBJ2-5	-	-	TGTGCCAGTAGTATCCGGGGGGCCCTCGAGACCCAGTACTTC	CASSIRGALETQYF
13	TRBV19	TRBJ2-7	TRBD1	-	TGTGCCAGTAGTTTAAACAGGGGCTACGAGCAGTACTTC	CASSLNRGYEQYF
14	TRBV2	TRBJ1-5	-	-	TGTGCCAGCAGTCTCCGGGCGGGATTGGAGCCCCAGCATTTT	CASSLRAGLEPQHF
15	TRBV5-1	TRBJ1-5	TRBD1	-	TGCGCCAGCAGTCCGACAGGGGGGAGCAATCAGCCCCAGCATTTT	CASSPTGGSNQPQHF
13	TRBV6-5	TRBJ2-5	-	few	TGTGCCAGCAGTAAACAGAACCAAGAGACCCAGTACTTC	CASSKQNQETQYF
11	TRBV5-1	TRBJ2-7	-	few	TGCGCCAGCAGCCTCAATGCGGAGCAGTACTTC	CASSLNAEQYF
15	TRBV27	TRBJ2-5	TRBD2	-	TGTGCCAGCAGTTTGATCAGCGGGAGTTGGGAGACCCAGTACTTC	CASSLISGSWETQYF
14	TRBV19	TRBJ1-1	TRBD1	-	TGTGCCAGTAGTATCGGACAGGGCGGGTACGAAGCTTTCTTT	CASSIGQGGYEAFF
15	TRBV9	TRBJ1-4	TRBD1	few	TGTGCCAGCAGCGCCTCCGGGACAGGTGGGGAAAAACTGTTTTTT	CASSASGTGGEKLFF
11	TRBV29-1	TRBJ2-5	-	-	TGCAGCGTTGGAGGTCAGGAGACCCAGTACTTC	CSVGGQETQYF
14	TRBV5-1	TRBJ2-2	-	-	TGCGCCAGCACCCGGGTAGTTAACACCGGGGAGCTGTTTTTT	CASTRVVNTGELFF
14	TRBV5-4	TRBJ1-2	-	-	TGTGCCAGCAGCTTATGGGGCCGGGGACTTGGCTACACCTTC	CASSLWGRGLGYTF
13	TRBV15	TRBJ1-4	-	few	TGTGCCACCAGCAGCTCCGGGAATGAAAAACTGTTTTTT	CATSSSGNEKLFF
15	TRBV5-1	TRBJ1-1	-	-	TGCGCCAGCAGCCTGGGGGGAGGGGGGCCCACTGAAGCTTTCTTT	CASSLGGGGPTEAFF
20	TRBV4-1	TRBJ2-5	TRBD1	-	TGCGCCAGCAGCCAAACGTTCCGCGGGACAGGGGTCAGGTCCCAAGAGACCCAGTACTTC	CASSQTFRGTGVRSQETQYF
14	TRBV9	TRBJ2-2	-	-	TGTGCCAGCAAAGCGGGTGCGAACACCGGGGAGCTGTTTTTT	CASKAGANTGELFF
12	TRBV7-3	TRBJ2-4	TRBD1	few	TGTGCCGGACACAGGGGGCACAACATTCAGTACTTC	CAGHRGHNIQYF
14	TRBV6-5	TRBJ2-7	-	-	TGTGCCAGCAGTTACGATCTTCAGGGTACCGTAAAGCACTTC	CASSYDLQGTVKHF
14	TRBV5-1	TRBJ2-2	-	once	TGCGCCAGCAGGCCAGGGTCGAACACCGGGGAGCTGTTTTTT	CASRPGSNTGELFF
13	TRBV9	TRBJ1-5	TRBD1	-	TGTGCCAACAGCCCGGGACAGGGCGTACCCCAGCATTTT	CANSPGQGVPQHF
15	TRBV4-1	TRBJ2-3	TRBD1	-	TGCGCCAGCAGCCAAGCGCAGGGGGCTTCAGATACGCAGTATTTT	CASSQAQGASDTQYF
12	TRBV5-8	TRBJ1-2	-	-	TGTGCCAGCAGCTTGTACGAGTATGGCTACACCTTC	CASSLYEYGYTF
13	TRBV30	TRBJ2-7	-	-	TGTGCCTGGAGTGTAAGGGGTCAGTCCGAGCAGTACTTC	CAWSVRGQSEQYF
14	TRBV28	TRBJ2-5	TRBD1	-	TGTGCCAGCAGTGAGACAGGGGGCTCGAAGACCCAGTACTTC	CASSETGGSKTQYF
13	TRBV7-9	TRBJ1-2	-	-	TGTGCCAGCAGCCCCGGTACGGGCTATGGCTACACCTTC	CASSPGTGYGYTF
15	TRBV13	TRBJ2-1	TRBD1	few	TGTGCCAGCAGCTTAGGGGACAGGACCTACAATGAGCAGTTCTTC	CASSLGDRTYNEQFF
18	TRBV9	TRBJ1-6	TRBD1	-	TGTGCCAGCAGCGAAGAGGGGGCGTCGAGCTCCTATAATTCACCCCTCCACTTT	CASSEEGASSSYNSPLHF
11	TRBV29-1	TRBJ2-7	-	-	TGCAGCGTTGAGATAGAATACGAGCAGTACTTC	CSVEIEYEQYF
14	TRBV5-1	TRBJ2-4	-	-	TGCGCCAGCAGCTTGGCCGGGACACTAGACATTCAGTACTTC	CASSLAGTLDIQYF
13	TRBV7-2	TRBJ2-7	TRBD2	once	TGTGCCAGCAGCTTCCGACGGGAGGGGAAGCAGTACTTC	CASSFRREGKQYF
13	TRBV30	TRBJ1-1	-	-	TGTGCCTGCCCAGGGGTCGGCGGCACTGAAGCTTTCTTT	CACPGVGGTEAFF
13	TRBV11-2	TRBJ1-1	-	few	TGTGCCAGCAGAAAACTCACGGGCACTGAAGCTTTCTTT	CASRKLTGTEAFF